This T cell receptor (beta chain) was found in a study of vaccination and CD4 T cells after COVID-19. TCRdb recomputed calls from the PCR reads with MiXCR, one row per CDR3 protein. The table records tens of thousands of distinct CDR3 sequences, about 54% of them present only once. CDR1 is GTSNPN and CDR2 is SVGIG in the germline V gene (reference sequence). The CDR3 has 14 residues. Concerning this clonotype: A read error may account for a junction end that differs from germline.

The origin of this receptor is a human donor who had recovered from COVID-19. Source: CD4+ T cells from blood, taken before SARS-CoV-2 vaccination. The V call is TRBV30, the J call TRBJ2-3; weak D call: TRBD2 (5 bases). For the CDR3, the DNA is TGTGTCTGGAGTGTAAGAGGGAGCACAGATACGCAGTATTTT. Encoded protein: CVWSVRGSTDTQYF.